This T cell receptor (beta chain) was observed in a study of T cells after yellow fever vaccination. The study made its TCR cDNA through 5'RACE template switching. That step introduced a universal primer site along with UMIs. TCRdb called the 5' RACE reads again in MiXCR, with one record for every CDR3 protein. The table lists over 65,000 distinct CDR3 sequences, roughly 15% of them singletons. General study results and limits: The study found a weaker secondary response that peaked faster, day 5 versus 15. Any FACS-sorted repertoire could hold abundant clonotypes that contaminate it from the bulk population.

The germline V gene has CDR1 SEHNR and CDR2 FQNEAQ (reference sequence). The CDR3 runs 16 residues. Trimming shortened V by 0 bases and J by 0 bases, and 10 bases separated the two germline ends. The chain has TRBV7-9 and TRBJ2-3; D ambiguous. This sequence originates from a man aged 18-30 years who received the YFV17D yellow fever vaccine. Sample: CD8+ T cells not binding an NS4B(214-222) dextramer, sorted from PBMCs, taken around 3 weeks after the first yellow fever vaccination. CDR3 sequence reads: CASSLAPDTSTDTQYF. Written as DNA, the CDR3 is TGTGCCAGCAGCTTAGCGCCCGACACAAGCACAGATACGCAGTATTTT.